The 26 T cell receptor beta chains listed next were all sequenced from one sample in a study of cytomegalovirus exposure and HLA in healthy donors. Use of 60 Vbeta and 13 Jbeta primers characterized the PCR. Sequencing used immunoSEQ multiplex PCR; TCRdb keeps in-frame clones, though not all of them. The sample has some 170,000 clones; approximately 79% are singletons. The sequenced material came from PBMCs. These receptors originate from a middle-aged man in good health and CMV-seropositive.

The chain couples TRBV6-5 to TRBJ2-1, with unresolved D. Looked up from germline, CDR1 is MNHEY and CDR2 is SVGAGI. The CDR3 is made up of 15 amino acids. V shed 0 bases and J shed 5 bases, with 11 bases lying between them. Written as DNA, the CDR3 is TGTGCCAGCAGTTACTCCCCTGGCCCGAACAATGAGCAGTTCTTC. It translates to CASSYSPGPNNEQFF.

The gene calls are TRBV27 and TRBJ2-7; tentative D call: TRBD2 (6 bases). CDR3 length: 13 residues. V dropped 3 bases and J dropped 3 bases, with 9 bases sitting between them. The germline gives CDR1 MNHEY, CDR2 SMNVEV (reference sequence). The CDR3 sequence is CASSLGLFYEQYF. The CDR3 coding sequence is TGTGCCAGCAGTTTGGGACTCTTCTACGAGCAGTACTTC.

This clone was seen once. This chain links TRBV6-6 with TRBJ2-7, with 8 nucleotides matching TRBD2. The CDR3 runs to 15 residues. CDR1 and CDR2 from the germline V gene are MNHNY and SVGAGI (reference sequence). V lost 0 bases to trimming and J lost 4 bases; unmatched junction nucleotides: 5. The CDR3 DNA reads as TGTGCCAGCAGTTACTCTTCCAGCGGGAGTTACGAGCAGTACTTC. Amino acid sequence: CASSYSSSGSYEQYF.

V usage is TRBV15 and J usage is TRBJ1-3, with a weak D call TRBD1 (6 bases). The CDR3 consists of 15 residues. V lost 3 bases and J 4 bases, leaving 13 bases between the germline ends. Germline V gene lookup returns CDR1 LNHNV and CDR2 YYDKDF (reference sequence). This CDR3 is CATSRGTGRGNTIYF. The DNA for the CDR3 is TGTGCCACCAGCAGGGGAACAGGGCGGGGAAACACCATATATTTT.

This clone was seen a single time. The rearrangement uses TRBV7-9 and TRBJ2-5; 7 nucleotides align to TRBD2. V was pared by 1 base and J by 0 bases, with 2 bases of the junction left unmatched. Germline V lookup: CDR1 SEHNR, CDR2 FQNEAQ (reference sequence). The CDR3 is 15 residues long. The CDR3 region has the DNA TGTGCCAGCAGCTTAGGGACTAGAGACCAAGAGACCCAGTACTTC. Translation gives CASSLGTRDQETQYF.

CDR3 amino acids: CASKLPGLYNEQFF. Here the CDR3 DNA reads TGTGCCAGCAAACTCCCGGGACTTTACAATGAGCAGTTCTTC. This chain joins TRBV11-2 and TRBJ2-1; perhaps TRBD2 as D (6 bases). CDR1 and CDR2 (germline): SGHAT, FQNNGV. The CDR3 has 14 residues. The V end was cut by 7 bases, the J end by 4 bases, with 14 bases between.

This chain connects TRBV5-4 to TRBJ2-7; 8 bases agree with TRBD2. There are 15 residues in the CDR3. With V trimmed by 0 bases and J by 4 bases, 6 bases remained unmatched. Looked up from germline, CDR1 is SGHNT and CDR2 is YYREEE (reference sequence). This CDR3 reads CASSLEAGGGYEQYF. The CDR3 DNA reads TGTGCCAGCAGCTTGGAGGCGGGAGGCGGGTACGAGCAGTACTTC.

The chain couples TRBV4-2 to TRBJ1-6; TRBD1 matches 11 bases. V lost 3 bases to trimming and J lost 7 bases; unmatched junction nucleotides: 17. Germline V gene data show CDR1 as LGHNA and CDR2 as YNFKEQ. The CDR3 contains 20 residues. CDR3 in amino acids: CASSQEGQGGQGARNSPLHF. The CDR3 nucleotides are TGTGCCAGCAGCCAGGAAGGTCAGGGCGGACAGGGGGCTCGGAATTCACCCCTCCACTTT.

The rearrangement joins TRBV9 to TRBJ2-1; maybe TRBD1 (5 bases). Trimming took off 4 bases at V and 4 bases at J, with 9 bases between the two ends. CDR3 length equals 13 residues. Per germline, CDR1 SGDLS and CDR2 YYNGEE. The CDR3: CASSLTGYNEQFF. CDR3 nucleotide sequence: TGTGCCAGCAGCCTCACAGGATACAATGAGCAGTTCTTC.

For the CDR3, the DNA is TGTGCCAGCAGTATTTACAACGAGCAGTACTTC. Translating gives CASSIYNEQYF. The V and J genes are TRBV7-9 and TRBJ2-7; no clear D gene. Germline loops: CDR1 SEHNR, CDR2 FQNEAQ (reference sequence). The V end lost 6 bases, the J end lost 5 bases, and 8 bases lay between the germline ends. The CDR3 extends over 11 amino acids. Variable domain in full (rest from reference TRBV7-9 and TRBJ2-7): DTGVSQNPRHKITKRGQNVTFRCDPISEHNRLYWYRQTLGQGPEFLTYFQNEAQLEKSRLLSDRFSAERPKGSFSTLEIQRTEQGDSAMYLCASSIYNEQYFGPGTRLTVT.

The gene calls are TRBV6-1 and TRBJ1-2; possible D gene TRBD1, 5 bases. Germline CDR1 is MNHNS and CDR2 is SASEGT. This CDR3 comprises 15 residues. Between the trimmed V and J ends, which lost 4 bases and 2 bases, there was a span of 14 bases. CDR3 residues: CASSGFRALNYGYTF. Here the CDR3 DNA reads TGTGCCAGCAGTGGATTCAGGGCGTTAAACTATGGCTACACCTTC.

The J gene is TRBJ1-3, the V gene TRBV5-4; D perhaps matches TRBD1 (5 bases). The V end lost 7 bases, the J end lost 0 bases, and 20 bases lay between the germline ends. CDR3 size: 17 residues. CDR1 SGHNT and CDR2 YYREEE come from the germline V gene (reference sequence). The CDR3 nucleotides read TGTGCCAGCGCCGTCGGGGGACGGTCATCCTCTGGAAACACCATATATTTT. Amino acid sequence: CASAVGGRSSSGNTIYF.

The chain employs TRBV27 and TRBJ2-3; 9 bases are a match to TRBD2. There are 16 residues in the CDR3. The germline gives CDR1 MNHEY, CDR2 SMNVEV (reference sequence). Germline trimming cut 5 bases from V and 1 base from J; bases unmatched to any gene: 7. The CDR3 loop reads CASSDAGGTGTDTQYF. In nucleotides, the CDR3 is TGTGCCAGCAGTGATGCGGGGGGGACGGGCACAGATACGCAGTATTTT.

V is TRBV7-9 and J is TRBJ2-1; D not resolved. Germline V lookup: CDR1 SEHNR, CDR2 FQNEAQ (reference sequence). The CDR3 sequence is 15 residues long. Trimming shortened V by 5 bases and J by 0 bases, and 11 bases separated the two germline ends. The CDR3 loop reads CASSRVLSSYNEQFF. In DNA, the CDR3 is TGTGCCAGCAGCCGAGTCCTAAGCTCCTACAATGAGCAGTTCTTC.

This clone was seen a few times. The rearrangement uses TRBV6-1 and TRBJ2-7; 11 nucleotides align to TRBD2. The CDR3 is made up of 15 amino acids. CDR1 MNHNS and CDR2 SASEGT come from the germline V gene. V shed 1 base, J shed 2 bases, and the junction held 1 base outside the gene matches. The CDR3 spells CASSEGLAGTYEQYF. As DNA, the CDR3 is TGTGCCAGCAGTGAAGGACTAGCGGGAACCTACGAGCAGTACTTC.

V usage is TRBV7-9 and J usage is TRBJ1-2; TRBD1 matches at 11 bases. Germline V gives CDR1 SEHNR, CDR2 FQNEAQ (reference sequence). J lost 7 bases, V lost 3 bases, and 4 bases had no gene match. The CDR3 loop spans 14 amino acids. In nucleotides, the CDR3 is TGTGCCAGCAGCTTCGGACAGGGGGCAGGTGGCTACACCTTC. Translation: CASSFGQGAGGYTF.

On this clone itself: A junction boundary mismatches the germline segment, possibly from a read error. The J gene is TRBJ2-3, the V gene TRBV7-9; 9 positions agree with TRBD1. In germline, CDR1 is SEHNR, CDR2 FQNEAQ (reference sequence). The CDR3 contains 16 residues. The CDR3 sequence is CSSSFPGDRVTDTQYF. The CDR3 DNA follows: TGTTCCAGCAGCTTTCCCGGGGACAGGGTCACAGATACGCAGTATTTT.

The genes are TRBV5-3 and TRBJ2-4, with 11 bases aligning to TRBD2. TRBV5-3 counts as an open reading frame of uncertain function. The ends lost 1 base at V and 2 bases at J; junction bases unmatched: 5. This CDR3 is built from 17 residues. The CDR3 nucleotides read TGTGCCAGAAGCTTGTCAACTAGCGGGAGAACCAAAAACATTCAGTACTTC. It codes for CARSLSTSGRTKNIQYF.

The chain has TRBV9 and TRBJ1-5; 7 bases are a match to TRBD1. From germline, CDR1 is SGDLS and CDR2 YYNGEE. Unmatched junction bases numbered 2, after V lost 3 bases and J lost 5 bases. The CDR3 contains 13 residues. CDR3 DNA sequence: TGTGCCAGCAGCGGGACAGGAGATCAGCCCCAGCATTTT. It yields the protein CASSGTGDQPQHF.

The chain combines TRBV7-2 with TRBJ1-5, with TRBD1 matching over 7 bases. This CDR3 is built from 16 residues. V lost 1 base and J lost 5; bases outside the gene matches: 8. The V gene's germline CDR1 is SGHTA and CDR2 FQGNSA. CDR3 region: CASSLVEGAGDQPQHF. Here the CDR3 DNA reads TGTGCCAGCAGCTTAGTTGAGGGGGCAGGCGATCAGCCCCAGCATTTT.

V is TRBV2 and J is TRBJ2-7; 7 nucleotides line up with TRBD1. This CDR3 has 14 amino acids. With 5 bases clipped from V and 3 bases from J, the junction kept 7 bases outside the gene matches. CDR1 and CDR2 (germline): SNHLY, FYNNEI. The CDR3 DNA sequence: TGTGCCAGCAGTACCTCGGGACAGCTCTACGAGCAGTACTTC. Translated: CASSTSGQLYEQYF.

The chain has TRBV29-1 and TRBJ2-7, with D possibly matching TRBD2 (5 bases). Germline V gene data show CDR1 as SQVTM and CDR2 as ANQGSEA. Trimming pared 6 bases from V and 0 bases from J, leaving 15 bases between. This CDR3 comprises 14 residues. The CDR3 coding sequence is TGCAGCGTCGTGGACTGGCCCAGCTCCTACGAGCAGTACTTC. This encodes CSVVDWPSSYEQYF.

J is TRBJ1-1 and V is TRBV18, with no clear D. CDR1 and CDR2 from the germline V gene are KGHSH and LQKENI. The length of the CDR3 is 14 residues. Trimming took 3 bases from V and 1 from J, leaving 9 bases between them. The CDR3 spells CASSPPGANTEAFF. The CDR3 nucleotides are TGTGCCAGCTCACCTCCGGGAGCGAACACTGAAGCTTTCTTT.

The chain carries TRBV19 and TRBJ1-4; D possibly corresponds to TRBD1 (6 bases). The CDR3 spans 14 residues. Deletions cut 10 bases from V and 0 bases from J, with 12 bases between. CDR1 and CDR2 (germline): LNHDA, SQIVND (reference sequence). For the CDR3, the DNA is TGTGCCACAGCGAGACAGGCAACTAATGAAAAACTGTTTTTT. The encoded protein is CATARQATNEKLFF.

The chain recombines TRBV27 with TRBJ2-7; TRBD2 is a possible D gene (6 bases). The CDR3 runs to 14 residues. Germline V lookup: CDR1 MNHEY, CDR2 SMNVEV (reference sequence). V was trimmed by 2 bases and J by 0 bases, leaving 8 bases between them. The CDR3 sequence: CASSLRTTSYEQYF. The CDR3 bases are TGTGCCAGCAGTTTAAGGACTACCTCCTACGAGCAGTACTTC.

With respect to this clone: Compared with germline, one end of the junction differs, possibly owing to a read error. The chain joins TRBV7-2 to TRBJ2-4, with 8 positions matching TRBD2. CDR3 length: 16 residues. CDR1 is SGHTA and CDR2 is FQGNSA in the germline V gene. The CDR3 sequence is CASSLAAGVAKNSQYF. The CDR3 DNA sequence: TGTGCCAGCAGCTTAGCAGCGGGAGTAGCCAAAAACAGTCAGTACTTC.